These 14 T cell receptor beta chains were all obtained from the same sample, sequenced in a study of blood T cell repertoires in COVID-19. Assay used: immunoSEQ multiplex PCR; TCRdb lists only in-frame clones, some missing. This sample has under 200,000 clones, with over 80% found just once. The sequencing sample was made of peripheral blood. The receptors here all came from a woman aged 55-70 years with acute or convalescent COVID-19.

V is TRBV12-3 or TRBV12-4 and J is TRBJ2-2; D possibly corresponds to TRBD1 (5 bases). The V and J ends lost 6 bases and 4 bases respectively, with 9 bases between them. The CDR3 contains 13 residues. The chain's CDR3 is CASRKDSTGELFF. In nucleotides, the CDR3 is TGTGCCAGCAGAAAAGACAGCACCGGGGAGCTGTTTTTT.

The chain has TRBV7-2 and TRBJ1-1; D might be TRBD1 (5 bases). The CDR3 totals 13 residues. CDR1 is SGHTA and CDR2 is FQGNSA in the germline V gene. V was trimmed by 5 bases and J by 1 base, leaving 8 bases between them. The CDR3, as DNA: TGTGCCAGCAGCCCTACAGGGAACACTGAAGCTTTCTTT. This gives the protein CASSPTGNTEAFF.

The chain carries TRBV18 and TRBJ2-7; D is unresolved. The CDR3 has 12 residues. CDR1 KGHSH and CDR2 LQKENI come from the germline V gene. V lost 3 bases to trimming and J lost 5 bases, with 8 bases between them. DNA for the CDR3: TGTGCCAGCTCACCCCTCCCCCACGAGCAGTACTTC. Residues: CASSPLPHEQYF.

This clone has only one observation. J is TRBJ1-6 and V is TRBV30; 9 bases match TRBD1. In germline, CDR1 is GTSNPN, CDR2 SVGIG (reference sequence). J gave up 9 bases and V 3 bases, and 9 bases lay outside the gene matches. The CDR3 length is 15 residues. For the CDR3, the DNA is TGTGCCTGGAGGCCCCGCGGGACAGGGACTTCACCCCTCCACTTT. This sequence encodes CAWRPRGTGTSPLHF.

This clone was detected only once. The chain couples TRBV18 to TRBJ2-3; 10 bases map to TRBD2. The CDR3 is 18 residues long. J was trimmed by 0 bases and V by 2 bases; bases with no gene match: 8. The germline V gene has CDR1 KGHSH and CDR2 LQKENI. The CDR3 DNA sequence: TGTGCCAGCTCACCAGGGCTAGCGGGGGCAACTAGCACAGATACGCAGTATTTT. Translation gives CASSPGLAGATSTDTQYF.

CDR3 in amino acids: CASSSRRDRGLETQYF. The CDR3 nucleotides are TGTGCCAGCAGTTCCCGTCGGGACAGGGGGTTGGAGACCCAGTACTTC. The rearrangement uses TRBV5-6 and TRBJ2-5; 11 bases map to TRBD1. Germline V CDR1 and CDR2: SGHDT, YYEEEE. Trimming took 5 bases from V and 5 from J; bases not matched to a gene: 11. This CDR3 has 16 amino acids.

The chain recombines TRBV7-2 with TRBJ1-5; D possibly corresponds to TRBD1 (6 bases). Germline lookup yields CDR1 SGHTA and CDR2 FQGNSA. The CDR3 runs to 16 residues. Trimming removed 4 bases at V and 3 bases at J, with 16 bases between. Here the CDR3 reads CASSSEQGPYNQPQHF. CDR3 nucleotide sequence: TGTGCCAGCAGCTCAGAGCAGGGGCCCTACAATCAGCCCCAGCATTTT. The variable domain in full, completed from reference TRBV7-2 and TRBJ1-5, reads GAGVSQSPSNKVTEKGKDVELRCDPISGHTALYWYRQSLGQGLEFLIYFQGNSAPDKSGLPSDRFSAERTGGSVSTLTIQRTQQEDSAVYLCASSSEQGPYNQPQHFGDGTRLSIL.

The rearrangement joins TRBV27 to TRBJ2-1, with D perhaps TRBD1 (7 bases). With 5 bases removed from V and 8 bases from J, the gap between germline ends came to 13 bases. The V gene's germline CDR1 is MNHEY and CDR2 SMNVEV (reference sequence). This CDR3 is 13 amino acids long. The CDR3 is CASSIDRDYEQFF. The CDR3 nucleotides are TGTGCCAGCAGTATCGACAGGGACTATGAGCAGTTCTTC.

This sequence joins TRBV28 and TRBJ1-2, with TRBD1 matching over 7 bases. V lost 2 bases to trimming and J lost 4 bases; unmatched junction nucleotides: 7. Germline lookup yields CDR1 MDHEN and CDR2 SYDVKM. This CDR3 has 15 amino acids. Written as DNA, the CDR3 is TGTGCCAGCAGTTTAAACAGGGGTCGTAGCTATGGCTACACCTTC. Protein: CASSLNRGRSYGYTF.

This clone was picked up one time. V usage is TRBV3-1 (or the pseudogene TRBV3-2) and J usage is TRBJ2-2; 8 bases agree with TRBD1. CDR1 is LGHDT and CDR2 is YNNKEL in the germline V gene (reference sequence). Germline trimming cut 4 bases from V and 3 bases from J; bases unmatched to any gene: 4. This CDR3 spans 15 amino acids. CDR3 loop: CASSPWGQDTGELFF. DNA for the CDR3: TGTGCCAGCAGCCCTTGGGGACAGGACACCGGGGAGCTGTTTTTT.

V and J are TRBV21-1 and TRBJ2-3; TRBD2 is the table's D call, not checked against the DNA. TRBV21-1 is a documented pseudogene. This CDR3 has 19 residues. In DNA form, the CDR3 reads TGTGCCAGCACCCCTGGGGGACTAGCGGGGACCTTTAGCACAGATACGCAGTATTTT. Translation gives CASTPGGLAGTFSTDTQYF.

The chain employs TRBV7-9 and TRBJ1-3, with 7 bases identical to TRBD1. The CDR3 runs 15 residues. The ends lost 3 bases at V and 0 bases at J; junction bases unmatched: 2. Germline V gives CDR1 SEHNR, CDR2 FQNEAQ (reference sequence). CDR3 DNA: TGTGCCAGCAGCTTCAGGGGGTCCTCTGGAAACACCATATATTTT. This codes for CASSFRGSSGNTIYF.

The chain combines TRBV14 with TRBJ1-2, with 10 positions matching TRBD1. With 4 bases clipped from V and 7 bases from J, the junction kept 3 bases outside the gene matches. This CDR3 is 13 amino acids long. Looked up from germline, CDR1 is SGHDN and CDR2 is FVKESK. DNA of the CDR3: TGTGCCAGCAGCCCCCGGGACAGGGGTGGCTACACCTTC. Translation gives CASSPRDRGGYTF. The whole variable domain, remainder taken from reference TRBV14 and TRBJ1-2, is EAGVTQFPSHSVIEKGQTVTLRCDPISGHDNLYWYRRVMGKEIKFLLHFVKESKQDESGMPNNRFLAERTGGTYSTLKVQPAELEDSGVYFCASSPRDRGGYTFGSGTRLTVV.

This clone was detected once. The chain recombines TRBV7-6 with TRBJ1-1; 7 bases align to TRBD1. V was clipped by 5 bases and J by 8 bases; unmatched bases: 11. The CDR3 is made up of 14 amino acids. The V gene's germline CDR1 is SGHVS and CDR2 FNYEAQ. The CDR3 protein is CASSPRPTGDEAFF. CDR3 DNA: TGTGCCAGCAGCCCCCGCCCCACAGGGGACGAAGCTTTCTTT.